The rows below give T cell receptor beta chains drawn from one sample of a study of control samples from healthy donors and cancer patients. Clones were read by immunoSEQ multiplex PCR, and TCRdb kept only the in-frame ones, dropping some. The sample holds some 70,000 clones, more than 80% seen once. The sample consisted of blood. Receptors were obtained from a man in his sixties in good health. Each CDR3 is given with its conserved first and last residue. Fields, in order: clone size, V gene, D gene, CDR3 length, J gene, CDR3 DNA, CDR3 protein. D genes are given only for firm matches. Rows give clone size only sometimes, using once, few, many, or a class for an expanded clone.

>once|TRBV15|TRBD1|19|TRBJ1-5
TGTGCCACCAGCAGAGGCGGACAGGGTTATTTTTATAGCAATCAGCCCCAGCATTTT
CATSRGGQGYFYSNQPQHF
>-|TRBV9|-|15|TRBJ2-1
TGTGCCAGCAGCGTCATTCCTGAAGGCCCCAATGAGCAGTTCTTC
CASSVIPEGPNEQFF
>-|TRBV9|TRBD1|15|TRBJ1-6
TGTGCCAGCAGCGTAGAGGGACAGACTAATTCACCCCTCCACTTT
CASSVEGQTNSPLHF
>few|TRBV5-1|TRBD1|18|TRBJ2-1
TGCGCCAGCAGCTTGGGACAGGGGGCCGCATACTCCCGAAATGAGCAGTTCTTC
CASSLGQGAAYSRNEQFF
>-|TRBV30|-|13|TRBJ1-3
TGTGCCTGGAATTCAGATTCTGGAAACACCATATATTTT
CAWNSDSGNTIYF
>-|TRBV6-5|TRBD2|14|TRBJ2-4
TGTGCCAGCAGCCTGTCCGGGACTAGTGACATTCAGTACTTC
CASSLSGTSDIQYF
>-|TRBV30|-|13|TRBJ2-1
TGTGCCTGGAGTGTACTTCACATGGGGGAGCAGTTCTTC
CAWSVLHMGEQFF
>-|TRBV9|-|17|TRBJ2-3
TGTGCCAGCAGCCTCTCCCCCGCGGAGCCAAGCACAGATACGCAGTATTTT
CASSLSPAEPSTDTQYF
>-|TRBV9|-|14|TRBJ1-5
TGTGCCAGCAGCCCCGCCGCTAGCAATCAGCCCCAGCATTTT
CASSPAASNQPQHF
>-|TRBV9|TRBD2|16|TRBJ2-1
TGTGCCAGCAGGGTCGAGGTAGGACTAGCGAACAATGAGCAGTTCTTC
CASRVEVGLANNEQFF
>-|TRBV27|-|14|TRBJ2-7
TGTGCCAGCAGTGCAGGGCGAGACCCCCACGAGCAGTACTTC
CASSAGRDPHEQYF
>-|TRBV6-2/TRBV6-3|-|13|TRBJ2-2
TGTGCCAGCAGTTCGGTAGAGGGCGGGGAGCTGTTTTTT
CASSSVEGGELFF
>-|TRBV7-6|-|15|TRBJ2-2
TGTGCCAGCAGCTTATTTAACAGCGGCACCGGGGAGCTGTTTTTT
CASSLFNSGTGELFF
>-|TRBV7-3|-|14|TRBJ2-2
TGTGCCAGCAGCTTAATGCCAGGCACCGGGGAGCTGTTTTTT
CASSLMPGTGELFF
>-|TRBV7-8|TRBD1|15|TRBJ2-1
TGTGCCAGCAGCTCAGGGACAGGGGCCTACAATGAGCAGTTCTTC
CASSSGTGAYNEQFF
>-|TRBV20-1|-|11|TRBJ2-7
TGCAGTGCTAGTGGGAAGGGGGAGCAGTACTTC
CSASGKGEQYF